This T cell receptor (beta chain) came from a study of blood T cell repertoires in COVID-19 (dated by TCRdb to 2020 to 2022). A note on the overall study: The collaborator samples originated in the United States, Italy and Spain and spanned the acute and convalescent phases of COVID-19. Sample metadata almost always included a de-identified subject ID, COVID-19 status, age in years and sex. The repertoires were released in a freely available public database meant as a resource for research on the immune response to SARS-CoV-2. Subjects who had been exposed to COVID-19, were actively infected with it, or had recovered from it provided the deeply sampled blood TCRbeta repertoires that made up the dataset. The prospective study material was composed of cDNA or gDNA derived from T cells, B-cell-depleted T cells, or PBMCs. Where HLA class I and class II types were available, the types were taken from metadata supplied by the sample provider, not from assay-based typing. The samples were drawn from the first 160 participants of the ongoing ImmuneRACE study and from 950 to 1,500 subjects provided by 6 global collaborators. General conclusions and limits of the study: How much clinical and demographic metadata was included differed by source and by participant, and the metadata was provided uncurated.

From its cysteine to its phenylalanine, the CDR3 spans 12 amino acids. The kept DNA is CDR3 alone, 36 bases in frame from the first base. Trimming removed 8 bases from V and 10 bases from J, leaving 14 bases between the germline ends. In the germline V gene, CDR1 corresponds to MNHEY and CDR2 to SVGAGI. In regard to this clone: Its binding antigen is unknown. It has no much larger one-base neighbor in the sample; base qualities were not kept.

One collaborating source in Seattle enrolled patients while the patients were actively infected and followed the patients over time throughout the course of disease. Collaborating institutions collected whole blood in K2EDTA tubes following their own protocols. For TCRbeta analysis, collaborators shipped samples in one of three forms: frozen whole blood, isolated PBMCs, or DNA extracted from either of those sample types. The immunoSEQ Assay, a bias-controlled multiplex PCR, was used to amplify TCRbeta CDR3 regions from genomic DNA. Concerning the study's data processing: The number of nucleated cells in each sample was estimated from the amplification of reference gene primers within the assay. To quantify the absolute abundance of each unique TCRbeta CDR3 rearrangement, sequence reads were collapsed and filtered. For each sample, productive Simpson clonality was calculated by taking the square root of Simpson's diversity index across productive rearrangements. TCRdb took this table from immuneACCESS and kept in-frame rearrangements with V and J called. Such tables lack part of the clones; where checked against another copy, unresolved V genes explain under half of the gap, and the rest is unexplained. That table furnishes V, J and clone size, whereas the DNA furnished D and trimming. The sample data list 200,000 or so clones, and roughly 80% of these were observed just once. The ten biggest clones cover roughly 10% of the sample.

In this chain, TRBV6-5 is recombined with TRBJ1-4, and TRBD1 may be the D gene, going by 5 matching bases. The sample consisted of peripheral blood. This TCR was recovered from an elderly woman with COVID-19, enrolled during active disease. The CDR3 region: CASGGGDGKLFF. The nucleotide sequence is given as TGTGCCAGCGGCGGGGGGGACGGAAAACTGTTTTTT.